These T cell receptor beta chains were read from a single sample in a study of blood T cell repertoires in COVID-19. Measured with immunoSEQ multiplex PCR; TCRdb has only the in-frame clones, and not every one. The data contain some 200,000 clones, under 90% of them singletons. Sample: peripheral blood. Receptors originate from a man over 45 with acute or convalescent COVID-19. The CDR3 runs from the conserved cysteine through the conserved F or W. The D gene is left open where the match is weak. Expanded clones are given a class, and other clones once, few, many or no size at all.

abundance,j_gene,v_gene,d_gene,CDR3nt,CDR3aa
-,TRBJ1-2,TRBV14,-,TGTGCCAGCAGCATCGGGACTGACTATGGCTACACCTTC,CASSIGTDYGYTF
-,TRBJ1-5,TRBV27,TRBD1,TGTGCCAGCAGTTTAGGGACAGGGGAGGGTCAGCCCCAGCATTTT,CASSLGTGEGQPQHF
-,TRBJ1-2,TRBV30,-,TGTGCCTGGACCACGGGGGGCCATGGCTACACCTTC,CAWTTGGHGYTF
-,TRBJ2-1,TRBV30,TRBD1,TGTGCCTCCCGGACAGGGGGCCAAAATGAGCAGTTCTTC,CASRTGGQNEQFF
-,TRBJ1-4,TRBV5-1,TRBD1,TGCGCCAGCAGCTTGGGACAGGGCAGAAGTGAAAAACTGTTTTTT,CASSLGQGRSEKLFF
-,TRBJ1-5,TRBV2,-,TGTGCCAGTAAACAGGGCACCTATAGCAATCAGCCCCAGCATTTT,CASKQGTYSNQPQHF
once,TRBJ2-7,TRBV27,TRBD1,TGTGCCAGCAGAAACCTTGGGACAGGGGCTTACGAGCAGTACTTC,CASRNLGTGAYEQYF
-,TRBJ1-5,TRBV6-6,TRBD1,TGTGCCAGCAGACCCACAGGGGGAGGGAATCAGCCCCAGCATTTT,CASRPTGGGNQPQHF
once,TRBJ2-5,TRBV30,-,TGTGCCTGGAGTGTCGGCGGGTCAGAGACCCAGTACTTC,CAWSVGGSETQYF
-,TRBJ1-1,TRBV3-1/TRBV3-2,TRBD1,TGTGCCAGCAGCCAATGGGGACAGGGGGCGACTGAAGCTTTCTTT,CASSQWGQGATEAFF
-,TRBJ2-7,TRBV6-5,-,TGTGCCAGCAGTTACTGGAAGGCGGCTGTCGACGAGCAGTACTTC,CASSYWKAAVDEQYF
-,TRBJ1-1,TRBV9,TRBD1,TGTGCCAGCAGCTCACAGGGACAGGGAGTTGGGAACACTGAAGCTTTCTTT,CASSSQGQGVGNTEAFF
-,TRBJ1-1,TRBV12-3/TRBV12-4,-,TGTGCCAGCAGTTTTAGTGCCATGGAAGCTTTCTTT,CASSFSAMEAFF
-,TRBJ1-2,TRBV18,-,TGTGCCAGCTCACCACCGCAAAAGGAGGGCGGCTACACCTTC,CASSPPQKEGGYTF
-,TRBJ2-1,TRBV24-1,TRBD1,TGTGCCACCAGTGGGGGGACAGCCAACAATGAGCAGTTCTTC,CATSGGTANNEQFF
-,TRBJ1-6,TRBV6-2/TRBV6-3,-,TGTGCCAGCAGTTACTCGACTGCACCCCTCCACTTT,CASSYSTAPLHF
-,TRBJ1-5,TRBV11-1,TRBD1,TGTGCCAGCAGCACAGGGACAGGGGGAAATCAGCCCCAGCATTTT,CASSTGTGGNQPQHF
-,TRBJ2-1,TRBV7-3,-,TGTGCCAGCAGCGCCCAGTCGACAGGCACCTACAATGAGCAGTTCTTC,CASSAQSTGTYNEQFF
once,TRBJ1-4,TRBV6-5,-,TGTGCCAGCTGCGTGACTAATGAAAAACTGTTTTTT,CASCVTNEKLFF
-,TRBJ2-1,TRBV27,-,TGTGCCAGCAGTCCCCAGGGATACTACAATGAGCAGTTCTTC,CASSPQGYYNEQFF
-,TRBJ2-7,TRBV10-3,TRBD1,TGTGCCATCAGTGCCGGGACAGGGTCGATCGAGCAGTACTTC,CAISAGTGSIEQYF
-,TRBJ2-2,TRBV10-1,TRBD2,TGCGCCACCGGACTAGGGAACACCGGGGAGCTGTTTTTT,CATGLGNTGELFF
-,TRBJ2-7,TRBV19,TRBD1,TGTGCCAGTAGGACAGGGTTTAACTACGAGCAGTACTTC,CASRTGFNYEQYF
-,TRBJ1-6,TRBV7-9,TRBD1,TGTGCCAGCAGCTGGGACAGGTCAAATTCACCCCTCCACTTT,CASSWDRSNSPLHF
-,TRBJ2-1,TRBV27,-,TGTGCCAGCAGTTTAAGGGGCCGCTCCTACAATGAGCAGTTCTTC,CASSLRGRSYNEQFF
-,TRBJ1-1,TRBV18,-,TGTGCCAGCTCACCAGACAGATCGATTGAAGCTTTCTTT,CASSPDRSIEAFF
-,TRBJ1-5,TRBV2,TRBD1,TGTGCCAGCAGTACAGGGGAGGGCAATCAGCCCCAGCATTTT,CASSTGEGNQPQHF
few,TRBJ1-2,TRBV30,-,TGTGCCTGGGGTCGTGGGGGGGGCTACACCTTC,CAWGRGGGYTF
-,TRBJ2-3,TRBV18,TRBD1,TGTGCCAGCTCTCCGGGACAGGGCGGCGATACGCAGTATTTT,CASSPGQGGDTQYF
once,TRBJ1-5,TRBV3-1/TRBV3-2,-,TGTGCCAGCAGCCGGACAACCAGGACTCAGCCCCAGCATTTT,CASSRTTRTQPQHF
-,TRBJ1-1,TRBV3-1/TRBV3-2,-,TGTGCCAGCAGGCCCAGGGCTGGGAACACTGAAGCTTTCTTT,CASRPRAGNTEAFF
-,TRBJ1-1,TRBV5-8,-,TGTGCCAGCAGCAGAGAAGGGGGGGGAGTCACTGAAGCTTTCTTT,CASSREGGGVTEAFF
-,TRBJ2-7,TRBV27,-,TGTGCCAGCAGTGGGCGGGCCTACGAGCAGTACTTC,CASSGRAYEQYF
-,TRBJ1-1,TRBV4-1,-,TGCGCCAGCAGCCCACACCAAAACACTGAAGCTTTCTTT,CASSPHQNTEAFF
-,TRBJ1-1,TRBV3-1/TRBV3-2,-,TGTGCCAGCAGCTATACAGGGAACGCTGAAGCTTTCTTT,CASSYTGNAEAFF
-,TRBJ1-2,TRBV6-6,-,TGTGCCAGCAGTTCCACAGGGTTCGGGGGCTACACCTTC,CASSSTGFGGYTF
-,TRBJ1-2,TRBV6-1,TRBD1,TGTGCCAGCAGTGAAGGACAGGGTGAATCGTATGGCTACACCTTC,CASSEGQGESYGYTF
-,TRBJ1-2,TRBV29-1,-,TGCAGCGCCGGCGGGCAGGGAAGTAACTATGGCTACACCTTC,CSAGGQGSNYGYTF
-,TRBJ1-1,TRBV19,-,TGTGCCAGTAGTACAGACACAGACACTGAAGCTTTCTTT,CASSTDTDTEAFF
-,TRBJ1-1,TRBV5-1,TRBD1,TGCGCCAGCAGCTTGGGGACAGGGTCTACTGAAGCTTTCTTT,CASSLGTGSTEAFF
-,TRBJ1-3,TRBV20-1,-,TGCAGTGCCGCCTCGTCGGGCACCATATATTTT,CSAASSGTIYF